The next 9 T cell receptor beta chains were all read from a single sample in a study of shared clonotypes between healthy human individuals. Some clones are missing from TCRdb's copy, which holds only in-frame ones; the method was immunoSEQ multiplex PCR. The sample shows 1,500,000 or so clones, approximately 98.5% of them seen only once. Sequenced sample: naive CD4+ T cells sorted from blood. Subset defined: CD45RA+ positively selected. These receptors were taken from a man between 25 and 39 years old in good health.

The chain carries TRBV27 and TRBJ2-3; 7 bases fit TRBD1. The CDR3 length is 15 residues. CDR1 and CDR2 (germline): MNHEY, SMNVEV (reference sequence). J was trimmed by 4 bases and V by 6 bases; bases with no gene match: 10. The CDR3 bases are TGTGCCAGCAGACTTTCACAGGGGTTCCCAGATACGCAGTATTTT. Translating it yields CASRLSQGFPDTQYF.

The chain carries TRBV19 and TRBJ1-5; no firm D call. Deletions cut 5 bases from V and 0 bases from J, with 14 bases between. Germline-derived CDR1 and CDR2 are LNHDA and SQIVND (reference sequence). This CDR3 comprises 16 residues. This chain's CDR3 is CASSSRVAASNQPQHF. The CDR3 region has the DNA TGTGCCAGTAGTTCTCGCGTTGCAGCTAGCAATCAGCCCCAGCATTTT.

Details on this clone: Other nucleotide sequences in the sample specify the same CDR3. J is TRBJ2-3 and V is TRBV5-4; 8 bases are shared with TRBD2. The CDR3 spans 15 residues. Germline CDR1 is SGHNT and CDR2 is YYREEE (reference sequence). V dropped 0 bases and J dropped 3; count of bases not matched to a gene: 3. The CDR3 sequence is CASSLALAGTDTQYF. The CDR3 DNA reads as TGTGCCAGCAGCTTGGCTCTAGCGGGTACAGATACGCAGTATTTT.

The chain employs TRBV19 and TRBJ2-1, with 9 nucleotides matching TRBD2. V was pared by 5 bases and J by 2 bases, with 4 bases of the junction left unmatched. CDR3 size: 15 residues. Germline CDR1 and CDR2: LNHDA and SQIVND (reference sequence). CDR3 protein: CASSRGGRAYNEQFF. The CDR3 coding sequence is TGTGCCAGTAGTCGCGGCGGGAGGGCCTACAATGAGCAGTTCTTC. The whole variable domain, remainder taken from reference TRBV19 and TRBJ2-1, is DGGITQSPKYLFRKEGQNVTLSCEQNLNHDAMYWYRQDPGQGLRLIYYSQIVNDFQKGDIAEGYSVSREKKESFPLTVTSAQKNPTAFYLCASSRGGRAYNEQFFGPGTRLTVL.

This chain uses TRBV28 with TRBJ1-5, with D hard to call. Trimming removed 5 bases from V and 5 bases from J, with 7 bases in between. The CDR3 spans 12 residues. Germline CDR1 MDHEN, CDR2 SYDVKM. The CDR3 coding sequence is TGTGCCAGCAGTGCTCAGGATCAGCCCCAGCATTTT. This gives the protein CASSAQDQPQHF. Using reference TRBV28 and TRBJ1-5 for the parts outside the CDR3, the full variable domain is DVKVTQSSRYLVKRTGEKVFLECVQDMDHENMFWYRQDPGLGLRLIYFSYDVKMKEKGDIPEGYSVSREKKERFSLILESASTNQTSMYLCASSAQDQPQHFGDGTRLSIL.

The chain recombines TRBV19 with TRBJ2-7; TRBD1 matches 7 bases. Germline loops: CDR1 LNHDA, CDR2 SQIVND (reference sequence). V dropped 6 bases and J dropped 0; count of bases not matched to a gene: 5. The CDR3 totals 14 residues. The CDR3 DNA sequence: TGTGCCAGTAGCGAACAGGGGACCTCCTACGAGCAGTACTTC. This gives the protein CASSEQGTSYEQYF.

The chain carries TRBV30 and TRBJ1-3; no reliable D call. V was cut by 4 bases and J by 0 bases, with 10 bases left in between. Germline CDR1 is GTSNPN and CDR2 is SVGIG (reference sequence). The CDR3 has 14 amino acids. CDR3 loop: CAWTNGLSGNTIYF. The CDR3 DNA follows: TGTGCCTGGACCAACGGGCTCTCTGGAAACACCATATATTTT.

The rearrangement joins TRBV7-9 to TRBJ2-2; D perhaps matches TRBD1 (6 bases). Germline V lookup: CDR1 SEHNR, CDR2 FQNEAQ (reference sequence). The CDR3 spans 16 residues. V was clipped by 5 bases and J by 6 bases, with 19 bases between them. CDR3 bases: TGTGCCAGCAGCCCAGGGATTTCGGGGACATCCGGGGAGCTGTTTTTT. Protein: CASSPGISGTSGELFF.

The rearrangement uses TRBV28 and TRBJ1-5; a weak D match, TRBD1 (6 bases). Germline V gene sequence: CDR1 MDHEN, CDR2 SYDVKM. The CDR3 length is 12 residues. DNA of the CDR3: TGTGCAGAAGGACAGCTCAATCAGCCCCAGCATTTT. Amino acid sequence: CAEGQLNQPQHF. Drawing the rest from reference TRBV28 and TRBJ1-5, the complete variable domain is DVKVTQSSRYLVKRTGEKVFLECVQDMDHENMFWYRQDPGLGLRLIYFSYDVKMKEKGDIPEGYSVSREKKERFSLILESASTNQTSMYLCAEGQLNQPQHFGDGTRLSIL.